A selection of T cell receptor beta chains follows, all from one sample in a study of T cell responses to AZD1222 COVID-19 vaccine. Only in-frame clones appear in the TCRdb table, and some are missing; sequencing was by immunoSEQ multiplex PCR. The table shows more than 150,000 clones, with 92% occurring only once. The sequencing here drew on peripheral blood, taken 28 days after the second AZD1222 dose. These receptors were collected from an adult who received the AZD1222 COVID-19 vaccine. The conserved cysteine and the conserved F or W are not part of the CDR3 here. D genes are given only for firm matches.

TRBJ1-4	TRBD1	TRBV4-1	ASSQAQGNEKLF
TRBJ2-2	TRBD2	TRBV19	ASCTAGTSGPLGELF
TRBJ1-1	NA	TRBV7-2	ASSLMGGTNTEAF
TRBJ1-3	NA	TRBV12-5	ASGLTKGVGGNTIY
TRBJ2-1	NA	TRBV12-3/TRBV12-4	ASRLRDEQF
TRBJ2-3	NA	TRBV6-2/TRBV6-3	ASSYYTSSTDTQY
TRBJ2-2	TRBD2	TRBV9	ASSVAGGDTGELF
TRBJ1-6	NA	TRBV19	ASSTDPGGNSPLH
TRBJ2-7	NA	TRBV6-5	ASSWSWGGSAEQY
TRBJ1-5	NA	TRBV4-1	ASSQEEGSGQPQH
TRBJ2-2	NA	TRBV2	ASSVGYTGELF
TRBJ1-6	NA	TRBV7-2	ASSTEDGDISYNSPLH
TRBJ2-6	TRBD2	TRBV7-8	ASSFPGRAGANVLT
TRBJ2-3	NA	TRBV2	ASILRGTDTQY
TRBJ1-1	TRBD1	TRBV15	ATSRRQGSTEAF
TRBJ1-4	TRBD1	TRBV11-2	ASSFRDRNEKLF
TRBJ1-4	NA	TRBV7-9	ASSPAGIATNEKLF
TRBJ1-1	NA	TRBV5-6	ASSGGGHTEAF
TRBJ1-1	TRBD1	TRBV4-3	ASSQVDRSQAF
TRBJ2-2	NA	TRBV30	AWNIAAGTGELF
TRBJ1-2	NA	TRBV30	AWSGIRGNGYT
TRBJ2-3	TRBD2	TRBV27	ASRSGGDTQY
TRBJ1-2	NA	TRBV18	ASSPLTDGAANYGYT
TRBJ1-2	NA	TRBV7-2	ASSLDSYGYT
TRBJ1-2	TRBD1	TRBV11-2	ASSAPGGWDGYT
TRBJ1-5	NA	TRBV4-2	ASSQDRAGHQPQH
TRBJ2-1	TRBD2	TRBV7-2	ASSSRVPSGRGEQF
TRBJ2-4	NA	TRBV5-4	ASSLVGQGRPIQY
TRBJ2-7	NA	TRBV29-1	SVRQGWEQY
TRBJ2-1	NA	TRBV6-5	ASRRDSYNEQF
TRBJ1-4	NA	TRBV5-8	ASSLVGGPGGEKLF
TRBJ1-1	NA	TRBV12-3/TRBV12-4	ASIPGEGAEAF
TRBJ2-3	TRBD2	TRBV7-6	ASRLGTSGRTDTQY
TRBJ2-5	NA	TRBV7-9	ASSLPQGLGRETQY
TRBJ1-5	TRBD1	TRBV18	ASSPLGQGEAFQPQH
TRBJ2-7	TRBD1	TRBV7-2	ASAGTVSYEQY
TRBJ1-2	TRBD1	TRBV15	ATSRDRTGGGYT
TRBJ1-2	NA	TRBV7-9	ASSLAETHYGYT
TRBJ2-2	TRBD2	TRBV5-6	ASSLGQRGNTGELF
TRBJ1-3	TRBD1	TRBV6-6	ASSLGLDREVNTIY
TRBJ1-5	NA	TRBV15	ATGDPNQPQH